The 21 T cell receptor beta chains listed next were all sequenced from one sample in a study of blood T cell repertoires in COVID-19. Using immunoSEQ multiplex PCR, the repertoire was profiled, and TCRdb retains in-frame clones only, with some absent. In the table there are about 120,000 clones, roughly four fifths of which are singletons. The sequenced sample consisted of peripheral blood. The receptor source for this set is a human donor in a cohort sampled during active COVID-19.

The chain employs TRBV29-1 and TRBJ1-2; D remains ambiguous. Trimming took 4 bases from V and 2 from J, leaving 17 bases between them. Germline CDR1 and CDR2: SQVTM and ANQGSEA. The CDR3 has 15 amino acids. CDR3 amino acids: CSVGGSLRENYGYTF. The CDR3 bases are TGCAGCGTTGGCGGGTCATTACGTGAGAACTATGGCTACACCTTC.

The genes are TRBV23-1 and TRBJ2-6, with a tentative D call TRBD1 (6 bases). TRBV23-1 is recorded as an ORF, its role being uncertain. V lost 4 bases and J 4 bases, leaving 17 bases between the germline ends. This CDR3 has 17 residues. CDR3 DNA: TGCGCCAGCAGTCGGGTGGGACACCTCTCCGGGGCCAACGTCCTGACTTTC. Translated: CASSRVGHLSGANVLTF.

This clone appeared a single time. The chain has TRBV6-5 and TRBJ2-7; 9 nucleotides line up with TRBD2. The CDR3 covers 15 residues. The germline V gene has CDR1 MNHEY and CDR2 SVGAGI. With 6 bases clipped from V and 1 base from J, the junction kept 7 bases outside the gene matches. As DNA, the CDR3 is TGTGCCAGCAGAACCGGGACTAGCCCTTCCTACGAGCAGTACTTC. This sequence encodes CASRTGTSPSYEQYF.

This chain uses TRBV27 with TRBJ2-7; D remains ambiguous. The V and J ends lost 6 bases and 3 bases respectively, with 12 bases between them. The CDR3 is made up of 13 amino acids. The germline gives CDR1 MNHEY, CDR2 SMNVEV (reference sequence). Here the CDR3 DNA reads TGTGCCAGCAGCCTAAAGTCGGTCTACGAGCAGTACTTC. It is translated as CASSLKSVYEQYF.

The J gene is TRBJ2-7, the V gene TRBV28, with D perhaps matching TRBD2 (5 bases). Trimming pared 7 bases from V and 1 base from J, leaving 8 bases between. Germline V gene sequence: CDR1 MDHEN, CDR2 SYDVKM. The CDR3 has 12 residues. CDR3 sequence reads: CASNEGSYEQYF. DNA of the CDR3: TGTGCCAGCAACGAGGGATCCTACGAGCAGTACTTC.

The V and J genes are TRBV3-1 (or the pseudogene TRBV3-2) and TRBJ1-2; TRBD1 is a possible D gene (6 bases). This CDR3 is 16 amino acids long. V was shortened by 0 bases and J by 4 bases, with 15 bases between the two germline ends. Per germline, CDR1 LGHDT and CDR2 YNNKEL (reference sequence). The CDR3 DNA is TGTGCCAGCAGCCAAGATACGGGGGGCCTTGCCTATGGCTACACCTTC. Translation: CASSQDTGGLAYGYTF.

The V gene is TRBV9, the J gene TRBJ2-7, with TRBD2 identical over 11 bases. This CDR3 contains 16 residues. The V segment lost 4 bases and the J segment 1 base; nucleotides outside the gene matches: 7. Germline-derived CDR1 and CDR2 are SGDLS and YYNGEE. CDR3 sequence reads: CASSPSGTSGSYEQYF. The CDR3 region has the DNA TGTGCCAGCAGCCCCTCCGGGACTAGCGGATCCTACGAGCAGTACTTC. The full variable domain, in which reference TRBV9 and TRBJ2-7 provide the parts outside the CDR3, is DSGVTQTPKHLITATGQRVTLRCSPRSGDLSVYWYQQSLDQGLQFLIQYYNGEERAKGNILERFSAQQFPDLHSELNLSSLELGDSALYFCASSPSGTSGSYEQYFGPGTRLTVT.

The chain employs TRBV19 and TRBJ2-3; 8 nucleotides align to TRBD1. The V gene end was trimmed by 7 bases and the J gene end by 0 bases; junction bases not matched to a gene: 9. This CDR3 is built from 16 residues. Germline V gene data show CDR1 as LNHDA and CDR2 as SQIVND (reference sequence). CDR3 in amino acids: CASNLGTGLSTDTQYF. For the CDR3, the DNA is TGTGCCAGTAACCTCGGGACAGGCCTTAGCACAGATACGCAGTATTTT.

This clone was recorded a few times. The chain joins TRBV2 to TRBJ2-4; 11 nucleotides match TRBD2. The germline V gene has CDR1 SNHLY and CDR2 FYNNEI. There are 17 residues in the CDR3. V was pared by 6 bases and J by 1 base, with 8 bases of the junction left unmatched. The CDR3 DNA reads as TGTGCCAGCAGGAGGCCTAGCGGGAGGAAGGCCAAAAACATTCAGTACTTC. It yields the protein CASRRPSGRKAKNIQYF.

This clone appeared a few times. The J gene is TRBJ2-7, the V gene TRBV3-1 (or the pseudogene TRBV3-2), with a possible D match to TRBD2 (5 bases). The CDR3 is 16 residues long. Germline V lookup: CDR1 LGHDT, CDR2 YNNKEL (reference sequence). Trimming took off 4 bases at V and 3 bases at J, with 19 bases between the two ends. This chain's CDR3 is CASSPLPGSKYYEQYF. CDR3 in DNA: TGTGCCAGCAGCCCCCTCCCGGGGTCTAAATACTACGAGCAGTACTTC.

This clone has more than one count but fewer than ten. J is TRBJ2-7 and V is TRBV4-1; D is unclear. The V and J ends lost 1 base and 5 bases respectively, with 12 bases between them. This CDR3 has 14 residues. Germline lookup yields CDR1 MGHRA and CDR2 YSYEKL. The CDR3 loop reads CASSQVDSLDEQYF. The CDR3 coding sequence is TGCGCCAGCAGCCAAGTTGACTCCTTGGACGAGCAGTACTTC.

The chain couples TRBV4-1 to TRBJ2-7; possibly TRBD2 for D (6 bases). CDR1 and CDR2 from the germline V gene are MGHRA and YSYEKL. This CDR3 spans 16 amino acids. V was shortened by 0 bases and J by 6 bases, with 18 bases between the two germline ends. This CDR3 is CASSQDPARGLGEQYF. The CDR3 region has the DNA TGCGCCAGCAGCCAAGATCCCGCCCGGGGGTTAGGCGAGCAGTACTTC.

This clone was observed a few times. This chain connects TRBV2 to TRBJ1-2, with 7 bases identical to TRBD1. This CDR3 is built from 13 residues. Germline CDR1 is SNHLY and CDR2 is FYNNEI. V was clipped by 4 bases and J by 5 bases; unmatched bases: 4. For the CDR3, the DNA is TGTGCCAGCAGTGGACCGGGACAGTATGGCTACACCTTC. Amino acids: CASSGPGQYGYTF.

Only one count was recorded for this clone. The V gene is TRBV7-2, the J gene TRBJ1-1; 10 bases are a match to TRBD1. Germline V lookup: CDR1 SGHTA, CDR2 FQGNSA. V gave up 5 bases and J gave up 5 bases; unmatched junction bases: 5. The length of the CDR3 is 14 residues. The CDR3 region has the DNA TGTGCCAGCAGCACGACAGGGGGCAGGACTGAAGCTTTCTTT. Its translation: CASSTTGGRTEAFF.

The V and J genes are TRBV10-3 and TRBJ1-2; weak D call: TRBD1 (6 bases). CDR3 length: 14 amino acids. V was pared by 2 bases and J by 4 bases, with 11 bases between. Germline V gives CDR1 ENHRY, CDR2 SYGVKD. The CDR3 spells CAISEGQSGYGYTF. The DNA for the CDR3 is TGTGCCATCAGTGAGGGACAGTCCGGCTATGGCTACACCTTC.

Written as DNA, the CDR3 is TGTGCCAGCAGCTCCCCGGGACAGGGGGTATACGAGCAGTACTTC. Its translation is CASSSPGQGVYEQYF. The chain recombines TRBV7-9 with TRBJ2-7; 11 nucleotides line up with TRBD1. V was clipped by 4 bases and J by 4 bases; unmatched bases: 6. Germline loops: CDR1 SEHNR, CDR2 FQNEAQ (reference sequence). The CDR3 length is 15 residues.

The CDR3 DNA reads as TGTGCCAGTAGTATTCTCGGAGGTAATGAAAAACTGTTTTTT. Translating gives CASSILGGNEKLFF. The chain carries TRBV19 and TRBJ1-4; no clear D. CDR3 length equals 14 residues. The germline V and J ends were trimmed by 3 bases and 4 bases, with 9 bases remaining between them. The germline V gene encodes CDR1 LNHDA and CDR2 SQIVND (reference sequence).

The chain combines TRBV15 with TRBJ2-7, with D possibly being TRBD2 (7 bases). There are 14 residues in the CDR3. The germline V gene has CDR1 LNHNV and CDR2 YYDKDF (reference sequence). V shed 5 bases and J shed 5 bases, with 16 bases lying between them. CDR3: CATSVQGGGHEQYF. CDR3 in DNA: TGTGCCACCAGCGTCCAAGGGGGGGGCCACGAGCAGTACTTC. The full variable domain, in which reference TRBV15 and TRBJ2-7 provide the parts outside the CDR3, is DAMVIQNPRYQVTQFGKPVTLSCSQTLNHNVMYWYQQKSSQAPKLLFHYYDKDFNNEADTPDNFQSRRPNTSFCFLDIRSPGLGDTAMYLCATSVQGGGHEQYFGPGTRLTVT.

V and J are TRBV5-1 and TRBJ1-2, with 9 bases lining up with TRBD1. There are 15 residues in the CDR3. V dropped 5 bases and J dropped 2; count of bases not matched to a gene: 7. Germline CDR1 is SGHRS and CDR2 is YFSETQ. The CDR3, as DNA: TGCGCCAGCAGACCAACAGGGGGCACGAACTATGGCTACACCTTC. It translates to CASRPTGGTNYGYTF.

The chain couples TRBV7-9 to TRBJ2-7; TRBD2 matches at 7 bases. The CDR3 consists of 14 residues. Losses at the gene ends were 1 base for V and 7 bases for J; bases not matched to a gene: 7. Per germline, CDR1 SEHNR and CDR2 FQNEAQ (reference sequence). The CDR3 DNA reads TGTGCCAGCAGCTTAGTTATGGGGGAGGGGGAGCAGTACTTC. The encoded protein is CASSLVMGEGEQYF.

The rearrangement joins TRBV5-6 to TRBJ2-1; D not resolved. The V end lost 2 bases, the J end lost 4 bases, and 7 bases lay between the germline ends. The length of the CDR3 is 13 residues. CDR1 is SGHDT, CDR2 YYEEEE, per germline. CDR3 in DNA: TGTGCCAGCAGCTTTTGGCCATACAATGAGCAGTTCTTC. This sequence encodes CASSFWPYNEQFF.